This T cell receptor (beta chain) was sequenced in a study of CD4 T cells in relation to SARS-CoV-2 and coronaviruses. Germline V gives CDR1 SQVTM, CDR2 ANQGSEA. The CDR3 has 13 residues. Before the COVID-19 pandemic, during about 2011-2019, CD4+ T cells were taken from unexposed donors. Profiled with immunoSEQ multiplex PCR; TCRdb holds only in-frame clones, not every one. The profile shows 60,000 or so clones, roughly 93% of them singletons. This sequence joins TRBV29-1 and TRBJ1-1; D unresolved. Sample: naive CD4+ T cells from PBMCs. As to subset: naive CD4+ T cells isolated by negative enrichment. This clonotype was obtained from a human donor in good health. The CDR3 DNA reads TGCATCGCTACGACGGCCGTGAACACTGAAGCTTTCTTT. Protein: CIATTAVNTEAFF.